This T cell receptor (beta chain) comes out of a study of T cell responses to AZD1222 COVID-19 vaccine. Study information: Second-dose groups at about 4 or about 12 weeks were pooled.

The table came from immunoSEQ multiplex PCR; TCRdb's copy has only in-frame clones and leaves some out. The sample lists around 150,000 clones, around 92% occurring once. CDR1 is LGHNA and CDR2 is YNFKEQ in the germline V gene. This CDR3 has 16 amino acids. Trimming pared 0 bases from V and 4 bases from J, leaving 13 bases between. The gene calls are TRBV4-2 and TRBJ1-5; D remains unclear. Material: peripheral blood, obtained on day 0 of AZD1222 vaccination. The receptor was derived from an adult in good health. CDR3 loop: CASSQEGGSGNQPQHF. The CDR3 coding sequence is TGTGCCAGCAGCCAAGAAGGAGGATCTGGGAATCAGCCCCAGCATTTT.